The 17 T cell receptor beta chains below come from one sample, sequenced in a study of metastatic and nonmetastatic thyroid tumors (TCRdb year 2020). The library was generated by PCR. TCRdb names Illumina HiSeq 4000 as the instrument used. TCRdb ran its own pipeline on the public reads, namely fastp trimming at Q25 and MiXCR clone calling, and kept in-frame beta chains. For this sample there are roughly 39,000 clones; over 40% appear just once. Approximately 25% of the sample is held by the ten biggest clonotypes. No patient had received any treatment before thyroid surgery. The sequenced sample consisted of tumor tissue. All receptors come from a male donor with papillary thyroid cancer or a benign thyroid nodule (not recorded which). Some clones in this sample may be carry-over from other donors' samples.

The rearrangement joins TRBV28 to TRBJ1-5, with D unresolved. Trimming took 8 bases from V and 9 from J, leaving 8 bases between them. Germline CDR1 is MDHEN and CDR2 is SYDVKM. The CDR3 extends over 10 amino acids. CDR3 nucleotide sequence: TGTGCCAGCCAGCAGTTGCCCCAGCATTTT. This encodes CASQQLPQHF.

The gene calls are TRBV6-1 and TRBJ2-7; the D gene could be TRBD1 or TRBD2 (7 bases each). In germline, CDR1 is MNHNS, CDR2 SASEGT. The V end was cut by 5 bases, the J end by 4 bases, with 18 bases between. The CDR3 runs 15 residues. The CDR3 loop is CASSQTTQGGYEQYF. The DNA for the CDR3 is TGTGCCAGCAGTCAAACTACTCAGGGGGGGTACGAGCAGTACTTC.

The table lists this clone with a count of one. V is TRBV7-2 and J is TRBJ2-7; tentative D call: TRBD2 (5 bases). Looked up from germline, CDR1 is SGHTA and CDR2 is FQGNSA. Trimming pared 5 bases from V and 0 bases from J, leaving 11 bases between. The CDR3 has 14 residues. CDR3: CASSPRGSSYEQYF. The CDR3 DNA sequence: TGTGCCAGCAGCCCCAGAGGGAGCTCCTACGAGCAGTACTTC.

The chain has TRBV6-1 and TRBJ2-1, with 7 bases that match TRBD2. This CDR3 has 16 amino acids. V was clipped by 3 bases and J by 5 bases; unmatched bases: 10. Germline CDR1 is MNHNS and CDR2 is SASEGT. The CDR3 sequence: CASSDRAGAAHNEQFF. CDR3 bases: TGTGCCAGCAGTGATCGTGCGGGAGCCGCTCACAATGAGCAGTTCTTC.

In this sample, this clone turned up a few times. The same CDR3 arises from other DNA sequences in this sample as well. The rearrangement links TRBV6-1 to TRBJ1-2, with D unclear. V was clipped by 7 bases and J by 0 bases, with 3 bases between them. CDR1 is MNHNS and CDR2 is SASEGT in the germline V gene. The CDR3 is 11 residues long. CDR3 amino acids: CASTANYGYTF. The CDR3 DNA reads as TGTGCCAGCACGGCTAACTATGGCTACACCTTC.

The rearrangement uses TRBV19 and TRBJ1-1; D perhaps matches TRBD1 (6 bases). CDR3 length: 19 amino acids. Germline CDR1 is LNHDA and CDR2 is SQIVND (reference sequence). V lost 7 bases and J 1 base, leaving 28 bases between the germline ends. CDR3 residues: CASTDTGGRSSRRNTEAFF. In nucleotides, the CDR3 is TGTGCCAGTACCGATACCGGGGGCAGGTCATCGCGCAGGAACACTGAAGCTTTCTTT.

The chain uses TRBV5-1 and TRBJ1-5; TRBD1 aligns across 9 bases. This CDR3 is 15 amino acids long. The germline CDR1 and CDR2 sequences are SGHRS and YFSETQ. V shed 0 bases and J 3 bases; nucleotides not matched to a gene: 1. DNA of the CDR3: TGCGCCAGCAGCTTGGGACAGGGGGACAATCAGCCCCAGCATTTT. Its protein is CASSLGQGDNQPQHF. Full variable domain (missing parts from reference TRBV5-1 and TRBJ1-5): KAGVTQTPRYLIKTRGQQVTLSCSPISGHRSVSWYQQTPGQGLQFLFEYFSETQRNKGNFPGRFSGRQFSNSRSEMNVSTLELGDSALYLCASSLGQGDNQPQHFGDGTRLSIL.

The CDR3 region has the DNA TGCAGTGCTAGAGATCAGGAGCCCTACGAGCAGTACTTC. Translating gives CSARDQEPYEQYF. The chain employs TRBV20-1 and TRBJ2-7; D remains ambiguous. The CDR3 is 13 residues long. Germline V gene data show CDR1 as DFQATT and CDR2 as SNEGSKA (reference sequence). The V end lost 0 bases, the J end lost 2 bases, and 8 bases lay between the germline ends.

In this sample, this clone turned up many times. The rearrangement links TRBV6-2 or TRBV6-3 to TRBJ1-1, with TRBD1 identical over 9 bases. Unmatched junction bases numbered 11, after V lost 2 bases and J lost 1 base. This CDR3 comprises 18 residues. CDR1 is MNHEY and CDR2 is SVGEGT in the germline V gene. Here the CDR3 reads CASSYPTGGRAGNTEAFF. The CDR3 nucleotides are TGTGCCAGCAGTTACCCTACAGGGGGCAGGGCTGGGAACACTGAAGCTTTCTTT.

This sequence joins TRBV12-3 or TRBV12-4 and TRBJ2-1; D gene ambiguous. Trimming took off 3 bases at V and 6 bases at J, with 12 bases between the two ends. The CDR3 is 14 residues long. The CDR3 coding sequence is TGTGCCAGCAGTTTTAGGGCGTGTACCAATGAGCAGTTCTTC. It yields the protein CASSFRACTNEQFF.

CDR3 in amino acids: CASSPKLAGLGLHEQYF. For the CDR3, the DNA is TGTGCCAGCAGTCCCAAGCTAGCGGGACTAGGTCTCCACGAGCAGTACTTC. This chain links TRBV2 with TRBJ2-7; the match to TRBD2 covers 9 bases. CDR1 and CDR2 from the germline V gene are SNHLY and FYNNEI. The CDR3 extends over 17 amino acids. V trimming: 5 bases; J trimming: 5 bases; junction bases outside the gene matches: 16.

The gene calls are TRBV9 and TRBJ2-5; D is unresolved. The CDR3 is 13 amino acids. Looked up from germline, CDR1 is SGDLS and CDR2 is YYNGEE. Trimming cost V 4 bases and J 5 bases, with 12 bases left between them. The CDR3 reads CASSLLSGETQYF. Here the CDR3 DNA reads TGTGCCAGCAGCTTATTATCCGGGGAGACCCAGTACTTC.

The rearrangement joins TRBV5-1 to TRBJ2-1; TRBD1 agrees at 12 bases. Germline V gene sequence: CDR1 SGHRS, CDR2 YFSETQ. V was clipped by 4 bases and J by 8 bases; unmatched bases: 7. The CDR3 is 15 amino acids. For the CDR3, the DNA is TGCGCCAGCAGCCCCCGGGACAGGGGGCCTGATGAGCAGTTCTTC. This sequence encodes CASSPRDRGPDEQFF.

The CDR3, as DNA: TGCAGTGTGAAGCTAGTCGGACAGGGAAACACTGAAGCTTTCTTT. Protein: CSVKLVGQGNTEAFF. The chain has TRBV20-1 and TRBJ1-1; the match to TRBD1 covers 8 bases. CDR1 is DFQATT, CDR2 SNEGSKA, per germline (reference sequence). The CDR3 totals 15 residues. V shed 7 bases and J 2 bases; nucleotides not matched to a gene: 12.

This chain uses TRBV5-5 with TRBJ2-5; no clear D gene. The CDR3 loop spans 16 amino acids. V lost 4 bases and J lost 5, with 21 bases in between. In germline, CDR1 is SGHKS, CDR2 YYEKEE (reference sequence). CDR3: CASSKAILGGVETQYF. The CDR3 nucleotides are TGTGCCAGCAGCAAGGCAATATTAGGTGGTGTGGAGACCCAGTACTTC.

The chain has TRBV30 and TRBJ1-1; the D gene is possibly TRBD1 (6 bases). The length of the CDR3 is 15 residues. V was trimmed by 1 base and J by 5 bases, leaving 17 bases between them. From germline, CDR1 is GTSNPN and CDR2 SVGIG (reference sequence). CDR3 bases: TGTGCCTGGAGTGAATTGGGGGCGGGAGGGACTGAAGCTTTCTTT. Amino acids: CAWSELGAGGTEAFF.

This clone was seen more than once but under ten times. V and J are TRBV6-1 and TRBJ1-4; TRBD1 agrees at 7 bases. This CDR3 is 13 amino acids long. The V gene's germline CDR1 is MNHNS and CDR2 SASEGT. The trim removed 9 bases at V and 3 bases at J, leaving 4 bases unmatched. The CDR3 reads CASTGTANEKLFF. CDR3 DNA sequence: TGTGCCAGTACCGGGACAGCTAATGAAAAACTGTTTTTT.